This TCR beta chain comes out of a study of cytomegalovirus exposure and HLA in healthy donors (dated 2017 in TCRdb). With regard to the full study: An earlier analysis of 587 of the donors reported about 260 Gb of sequence data and about 120 million unique TCR beta sequences obtained from some 170 million T cells. The study profiled the T cell repertoires of 550 to 700 subjects by immunosequencing and related them to cytomegalovirus serostatus. Of the approximately 400 genotyped donors, around 81% fell in the genetic ancestry cluster associated with self-reported Caucasian donors. A later genetic analysis used genome-wide SNP genotypes for about three fifths of the 666 donors, treating that subset as a discovery cohort. Rather than drawing on any new phenotypic data, the later analysis identified candidate immune exposures from TCR beta sequences and the way those sequences occurred across donors. The study aimed to test whether cataloging public T cell receptors could reveal signatures of past pathogen exposure. In an earlier analysis of 500 to 650 of the donors, high-throughput TCR beta sequencing was used to judge whether each TCR beta V gene segment behaved as functional or pseudogenic. Roughly 320 gigabases of sequencing data and roughly 80 million unique TCR sequences made up an early release that covered several hundred HLA-typed donors. In addition to the first cohort of 650 to 750 subjects, a separate validation cohort of approximately 130 different subjects was used. Typing coverage differed by locus: A, B, C, DRB1 and DQB1 were typed in roughly 620-630 donors, DQA1 in 500 to 550, DPA1 in 600 to 610, and DPB1 in 450 to 490. Every discovery cohort repertoire had been produced on one sequencing platform. To study patterns of TCR occurrence, a later analysis re-analyzed previously published TCR beta repertoires from around 670 donors and added high-resolution HLA genotyping. Roughly five DR-DQ haplotypes were treated as single units for association and clustering because of strong linkage in the cohort. Donor age, sex, ethnicity and CMV serostatus were compiled together with the repertoire data. Among about 360 genotyped donors of the cohort, an average of about 240,000 unique TCR beta nucleotide sequences were sequenced per donor, roughly a sixth of them non-productive. HLA typing included class I and class II loci at four-digit resolution. High-throughput TCR immunosequencing, statistical association of individual TCRs with disease status, and machine learning were combined to predict cytomegalovirus infection status. The research as a whole found: Strong co-occurrence of HLA alleles, especially DR and DQ, made assigning TCR associations to individual alleles difficult. Because the 87-base-pair reads could not distinguish some IMGT-functional V segments, including TRBV6-2 and TRBV6-3, those segments were excluded. Immune exposure information for the cohort was limited to CMV serostatus. In a later analysis, TCR association rates were found to vary across HLA loci, with the most associated TCRs seen for DRB1 alleles and the fewest for HLA-C alleles. In a later analysis, HLA-associated TCR beta chains were found to be more clonally expanded and to have lower generation probabilities than equally common non-associated chains. The study listed approximately 160 TCR beta chains as associated with cytomegalovirus. In a later analysis, most CMV-associated TCR beta chains were found to appear HLA-restricted, with HLA associations seemingly driven largely by CMV exposure. The authors suggested that the approach could potentially be generalized to other disease states and immunological phenotypes. While some public TCRs were present in many individuals, most TCR sequences turned up only very rarely across donors. Cytomegalovirus status was reported to be diagnosed by the classifier with high specificity and sensitivity in both the original and validation cohorts. According to a later analysis, parvovirus B19, influenza, CMV and Epstein-Barr virus appeared linked to several top co-occurrence clusters. A cluster of highly shared sequence variants was judged likely to represent a technical artifact of the sequencing pipeline. Because counts were too low, around 18 rarely observed V segments, including chromosome 9 orphons, were left out of the earlier analysis of several hundred of the donors. Presence/absence analyses assumed roughly uniform sequencing depth across donors, an assumption that may not hold. The cohort was sequenced for TCR beta chains only, and without alpha or paired-chain data the features that could be detected were limited. A further reported finding was that TCR beta sequences accurately predicted the HLA-A and HLA-B alleles for most subjects in the first cohort. At a false discovery rate of 0.05, a later analysis linked about 17,000 TCR beta sequences to specific HLA alleles. Correlated functional status among segregating V segments might be attributable to linkage disequilibrium, but an unknown experimental factor could not be ruled out. An earlier analysis of roughly 570 of the donors showed that most TCR beta V segments appeared in productive rearrangements either about 87% or about 30% of the time, which broadly matched IMGT annotations. Because some donors lacked HLA typing at each locus, the association tests relied only on the typed subset. A later genetic analysis associated a missense DCLRE1C variant with V-gene and J-gene trimming of TCR beta chains, and an independent cohort replicated the association. In a later genetic analysis, fewer N-insertions in productive TCRs were reported among donors in an Asian-associated ancestry cluster than the approximately 630-donor mean. In vitro tests confirmed that three of the cytomegalovirus-associated TCR beta chains recognize cytomegalovirus antigens.

As for this clone: Its antigen remains undetermined. No base qualities exist here, and no much larger clone lies one base off it.

In total, about 650 healthy bone marrow donors made up the cohort. Cohort members were all nominally healthy when sampled, although unrecorded immune exposures were likely present. The donor was CMV seronegative and was included in the group of a few hundred seronegative cohort members. A peripheral blood sample was collected from each donor, and TCR beta sequencing was performed on peripheral blood mononuclear cells. Genomic DNA extraction from the blood cell samples was performed with the Qiagen DNeasy Blood Extraction Kit. From cysteine to phenylalanine, the CDR3 is 15 amino acids long. Only the CDR3 DNA stays, 45 bases, in frame from base 1. The germline V gene specifies MDHEN as CDR1 and SYDVKM as CDR2. V is clipped by 3 bases and J by 1 base, and the sequence between their germline boundaries is 10 bases long. The library was built by means of the immunoSEQ multiplex PCR assay. For the multiplex PCR, a mixture combining 60 forward primers for TCR Vbeta segments and 13 reverse primers for TCR Jbeta segments was used. The CDR3 region of rearranged TCR beta genes was amplified from genomic DNA with a multiplex PCR assay. On the Illumina HiSeq System, the amplified TCR beta libraries were sequenced as 87-base-pair reads. The authors processed their data as follows. Across the 700 or so repertoires, a later analysis counted tens of millions of unique TCR beta chains, some 11 million of which were shared by at least two donors. To remove PCR and sequencing errors, raw reads were error-corrected and collapsed into unique sequences using a nearest-neighbor algorithm that merged closely related sequences. V, D and J gene segments were assigned by aligning CDR3 sequences to IMGT reference sequences. For a sequence to be retained, at least a six-nucleotide match to both a V gene segment and a J gene segment was required. Rearrangements were called productive when the CDR3 lacked stop codons and stayed in frame with V and J; all others were non-productive. Following IMGT convention, CDR3 was defined as the stretch from the second conserved V-encoded cysteine to the conserved J-encoded phenylalanine. The earlier analysis of about 530 of the donors excluded any sequence lacking an unambiguous match to a single V gene segment. In an earlier analysis of roughly 600 of the donors, a V segment was called functional when productive rearrangements were above 56.7%, and segregating when the standard deviation between donors exceeded 5%. A statistical classification framework was built to diagnose cytomegalovirus status from the catalog of TCR beta chain sequences. In a later analysis, TCR nucleotide sequences were compared against IMGT/GENE-DB human TR gene sequences so that V and J genes could be assigned. A later analysis assigned CDR3 sequences and most-parsimonious VDJ recombination scenarios with the TCRdist pipeline. In a later analysis, each TCR beta chain was defined by its CDR3 amino acid sequence together with its V-gene family, and reads without a unique V-gene family were excluded. A later analysis removed roughly 590 highly shared, low-generation-probability nucleotide sequences to deal with suspected cross-contamination and a sequencing artifact. For each public chain, a later analysis derived a clonal expansion index from normalized ranks of inferred template counts within each repertoire. A later analysis computed generation probabilities with a VDJ recombination model fitted to out-of-frame rearrangements, and checked the results against IGoR. A later analysis scored TCR-TCR, TCR-HLA and TCR-CMV co-occurrence with hypergeometric tests, applying a repertoire-size bias correction to TCR pairs. In a later analysis, false discovery rates were estimated by permuting HLA or CMV assignments 20 times. In a later analysis, co-occurring TCRs were grouped with DBSCAN, and TCRdist sequence similarity was added when clustering was performed within HLA-allele-positive subsets. Co-occurrence clustering excluded repertoires with fewer than 30,000 or more than 120,000 public chains, plus five with anomalous nucleotide sharing. TCRdb provides this immuneACCESS table in a form limited to in-frame rearrangements. Some clones are lacking; in checked studies, under half of them reflect an unresolved V gene, and why the rest are absent is not known. The DNA was the basis for D and trimming; V, J and clone size are from that table. In this sample the table shows roughly 180,000 clones, around 75% of which occur a single time. The ten biggest clones cover about 2.7% of the sample.

This receptor was identified in a male donor in good health and CMV-seronegative. The chain joins TRBV28 to TRBJ1-5; a confident D gene designation cannot be given. The sequencing input was PBMCs. The nucleotide sequence is TGTGCCAGCAGTTTTAGACCGACAAGCAATCAGCCCCAGCATTTT. The translation is CASSFRPTSNQPQHF.